These 31 T cell receptor beta chains originate from one sample sequenced in a study of blood T cell repertoires in COVID-19 (TCRdb year 2020). Preparation of the library involved the immunoSEQ multiplex PCR assay. TCRdb's version of the immuneACCESS table is confined to in-frame rearrangements and falls short of the full clone set. An unresolved V gene accounts for under half of the shortfall where checked; the remainder is of unknown origin. The sample table lists some 270,000 clones, about 86% of them with a count of one. In total, the top ten clones hold roughly 3.2% of the sample. Sequencing used PBMCs or T cells enriched from blood (not recorded which). The receptor set was obtained from a man aged 50 to 60 who had recovered from COVID-19.

The J gene is TRBJ1-1, the V gene TRBV5-4, with 7 bases fitting TRBD1. Losses at the gene ends were 0 bases for V and 5 bases for J; bases not matched to a gene: 4. Germline loops: CDR1 SGHNT, CDR2 YYREEE (reference sequence). The CDR3 is 14 amino acids. The CDR3, as DNA: TGTGCCAGCAGCTTGGACCCAGGGGGGACTGAAGCTTTCTTT. Amino acids: CASSLDPGGTEAFF.

The rearrangement joins TRBV10-2 to TRBJ2-3; the match to TRBD2 covers 16 bases. Germline CDR1 reads WSHSY; CDR2 reads SAAADI. The V gene end was trimmed by 3 bases and the J gene end by 1 base; junction bases not matched to a gene: 4. The length of the CDR3 is 18 residues. The CDR3 DNA reads as TGCGCCAGCAGTGACTTGGGACTAGCGGGAGGGGGCACAGATACGCAGTATTTT. Protein sequence: CASSDLGLAGGGTDTQYF.

This clone is a singleton in its sample. V and J are TRBV11-3 and TRBJ2-1, with a tentative D call TRBD2 (5 bases). The ends were cut back, 8 bases at V and 0 bases at J, with 5 bases in the middle. This CDR3 region has 12 residues. Per the germline V gene, CDR1 is SGHNT and CDR2 is YENEEA. CDR3 sequence (DNA): TGTGCCAGCGGGAGCTCCTACAATGAGCAGTTCTTC. Amino acid sequence: CASGSSYNEQFF.

This clone came up many times. This chain connects TRBV18 to TRBJ1-5, with 7 bases that match TRBD1. V trimming: 6 bases; J trimming: 7 bases; junction bases outside the gene matches: 6. The CDR3 runs to 13 residues. The germline CDR1 and CDR2 sequences are KGHSH and LQKENI. The CDR3 loop is CASSHDRAQPQHF. Written as DNA, the CDR3 is TGTGCCAGCTCCCACGACAGGGCCCAGCCCCAGCATTTT.

This clone appeared once. The chain has TRBV18 and TRBJ2-1; maybe TRBD2 (5 bases). There are 15 residues in the CDR3. Between the trimmed V and J ends, which lost 0 bases and 6 bases, there was a span of 12 bases. The germline CDR1 and CDR2 sequences are KGHSH and LQKENI. For the CDR3, the DNA is TGTGCCAGCTCACCACCGAAGAGGGCAACCAATGAGCAGTTCTTC. Protein: CASSPPKRATNEQFF.

The J gene is TRBJ1-5, the V gene TRBV30, with D possibly matching TRBD1 (5 bases). The CDR3 is 14 amino acids. CDR1 is GTSNPN, CDR2 SVGIG, per germline (reference sequence). V lost 2 bases and J lost 1, with 9 bases in between. DNA for the CDR3: TGTGCCTGGAGTAGGTCAGGGAGCAATCAGCCCCAGCATTTT. Translation gives CAWSRSGSNQPQHF.

J is TRBJ1-3 and V is TRBV9; 8 nucleotides agree with TRBD1. The CDR3 totals 14 residues. V dropped 3 bases and J dropped 3; count of bases not matched to a gene: 2. CDR1 SGDLS and CDR2 YYNGEE come from the germline V gene. The CDR3 region has the DNA TGTGCCAGCAGCGCGGACAGGGATGGAAACACCATATATTTT. Translating gives CASSADRDGNTIYF.

Judged by abundance, this clone is medium-sized. This chain connects TRBV28 to TRBJ1-2, with 11 bases identical to TRBD1. The CDR3 contains 16 residues. The J segment lost 7 bases and the V segment lost 6 bases, leaving 13 bases of the junction unmatched. Germline V gene data show CDR1 as MDHEN and CDR2 as SYDVKM. CDR3 in amino acids: CASRVIGQGALGGYTF. CDR3 nucleotide sequence: TGTGCCAGCAGAGTTATCGGACAGGGGGCTTTGGGTGGCTACACCTTC.

The gene calls are TRBV28 and TRBJ1-6; 7 bases map to TRBD1. Germline V lookup: CDR1 MDHEN, CDR2 SYDVKM. V lost 1 base and J lost 11; bases outside the gene matches: 2. This CDR3 has 13 amino acids. In DNA form, the CDR3 reads TGTGCCAGCAGTTTATCGGACAGGCCACCCCTCCACTTT. Translating it yields CASSLSDRPPLHF.

This chain links TRBV30 with TRBJ2-3, with TRBD1 matching over 8 bases. V lost 7 bases, J lost 0 bases, and 6 bases stayed unmatched. From germline, CDR1 is GTSNPN and CDR2 SVGIG (reference sequence). The CDR3 is made up of 14 amino acids. The CDR3 DNA follows: TGTGCCTCCCCCGGGACAGGAAGCACAGATACGCAGTATTTT. It specifies CASPGTGSTDTQYF.

The J gene is TRBJ1-5, the V gene TRBV27; D gene unclear. Germline V gives CDR1 MNHEY, CDR2 SMNVEV (reference sequence). CDR3 length: 16 amino acids. Trimming left V 2 bases short and J 3 bases short, with 14 bases between. The CDR3 loop is CASSLRSAGINQPQHF. CDR3 DNA: TGTGCCAGCAGTTTAAGGTCCGCGGGGATCAATCAGCCCCAGCATTTT.

The chain employs TRBV27 and TRBJ1-6; 7 nucleotides align to TRBD1. Germline CDR1 MNHEY, CDR2 SMNVEV (reference sequence). CDR3 length equals 14 residues. V lost 4 bases, J lost 6 bases, and 3 bases stayed unmatched. The CDR3 reads CASSSDRRNSPLHF. DNA for the CDR3: TGTGCCAGCAGTTCGGACAGGCGTAATTCACCCCTCCACTTT.

CDR3 nucleotides: TGTGCCTGGAGTACCCGGACAGGCCACTCCTATGGTAATGAGCAGTTCTTC. As protein: CAWSTRTGHSYGNEQFF. The chain is built from TRBV30 and TRBJ2-1; 7 nucleotides agree with TRBD1. There are 17 residues in the CDR3. The V gene end was trimmed by 2 bases and the J gene end by 7 bases; junction bases not matched to a gene: 17. Germline V gives CDR1 GTSNPN, CDR2 SVGIG (reference sequence).

This chain links TRBV12-5 with TRBJ2-1, with TRBD1 matching 8 bases. Germline CDR1 and CDR2: LGHNT and FRNRAP. CDR3 length equals 15 residues. The junction had 6 bases not matched to a gene; V was cut back by 3 bases and J by 5 bases. This CDR3 reads CASGFWTGLHNEQFF. For the CDR3, the DNA is TGTGCTAGTGGTTTCTGGACAGGGCTCCACAATGAGCAGTTCTTC. The full variable domain, rest sourced from reference TRBV12-5 and TRBJ2-1, is DARVTQTPRHKVTEMGQEVTMRCQPILGHNTVFWYRQTMMQGLELLAYFRNRAPLDDSGMPKDRFSAEMPDATLATLKIQPSEPRDSAVYFCASGFWTGLHNEQFFGPGTRLTVL.

V usage is TRBV18 and J usage is TRBJ2-1; TRBD2 matches at 7 bases. Germline CDR1 is KGHSH and CDR2 is LQKENI. The CDR3 length is 14 residues. J lost 6 bases, V lost 4 bases, and 6 bases had no gene match. CDR3 DNA: TGTGCCAGCTCACGCCCGACTAGCCCCAATGAGCAGTTCTTC. This gives the protein CASSRPTSPNEQFF.

The chain's CDR3 is CASSISGTPQETQYF. In DNA, the CDR3 is TGTGCCAGTAGTATCTCCGGGACACCTCAAGAGACCCAGTACTTC. J is TRBJ2-5 and V is TRBV19, with D possibly TRBD1 on 6 matching bases. The CDR3 consists of 15 residues. Germline V CDR1 and CDR2: LNHDA, SQIVND (reference sequence). V dropped 3 bases and J dropped 2 bases, with 13 bases sitting between them.

The chain is built from TRBV10-2 and TRBJ2-7; perhaps TRBD1 as D (6 bases). The germline V and J ends were trimmed by 6 bases and 0 bases, with 12 bases remaining between them. The CDR3 is 14 residues long. Per the germline V gene, CDR1 is WSHSY and CDR2 is SAAADI. The chain's CDR3 is CASSTGSNSYEQYF. The CDR3, as DNA: TGCGCCAGCAGCACAGGGTCAAACTCCTACGAGCAGTACTTC.

This sequence joins TRBV7-6 and TRBJ1-2; no definite D call. There are 14 residues in the CDR3. V was pared by 5 bases and J by 8 bases, with 18 bases between. Germline CDR1 and CDR2: SGHVS and FNYEAQ. In DNA form, the CDR3 reads TGTGCCAGCAGCCCCCCTGGGTTGGGAGAGGGCTACACCTTC. Translating gives CASSPPGLGEGYTF.

For the CDR3, the DNA is TGTGCCACCAGTGCCCTCCCGGGACAGGGGAATGACGAGCAGTACTTC. Amino acid sequence: CATSALPGQGNDEQYF. J is TRBJ2-7 and V is TRBV24-1, with 10 bases matching TRBD1. V gave up 5 bases and J gave up 5 bases; unmatched junction bases: 11. Germline values: CDR1 KGHDR, CDR2 SFDVKD. This CDR3 has 16 residues.

This chain joins TRBV19 and TRBJ2-3; TRBD2 aligns across 10 bases. Per the germline V gene, CDR1 is LNHDA and CDR2 is SQIVND (reference sequence). The J segment lost 1 base and the V segment lost 9 bases, leaving 4 bases of the junction unmatched. This CDR3 has 14 amino acids. This CDR3 reads CASNLAGGTDTQYF. The CDR3 DNA is TGTGCCAGCAATCTAGCGGGAGGCACAGATACGCAGTATTTT.

This rearrangement joins TRBV2 to TRBJ2-3, with D maybe TRBD2 (6 bases). Germline CDR1 SNHLY, CDR2 FYNNEI. V was pared by 8 bases and J by 7 bases, with 16 bases between. This CDR3 comprises 13 residues. The CDR3 sequence: CASVSSGENTQYF. As DNA, the CDR3 is TGTGCCAGCGTTTCGTCGGGAGAGAATACGCAGTATTTT. The whole variable domain, remainder taken from reference TRBV2 and TRBJ2-3, is EPEVTQTPSHQVTQMGQEVILRCVPISNHLYFYWYRQILGQKVEFLVSFYNNEISEKSEIFDDQFSVERPDGSNFTLKIRSTKLEDSAMYFCASVSSGENTQYFGPGTRLTVL.

The rearrangement links TRBV4-1 to TRBJ1-2; TRBD1 matches at 7 bases. Germline CDR1 MGHRA, CDR2 YSYEKL. This CDR3 comprises 15 residues. Germline trimming cut 0 bases from V and 8 bases from J; bases unmatched to any gene: 9. The CDR3 loop is CASSQDGGTGEGYTF. In DNA form, the CDR3 reads TGCGCCAGCAGCCAAGATGGGGGAACAGGGGAGGGCTACACCTTC.

The chain couples TRBV12-5 to TRBJ1-1; 9 bases agree with TRBD1. Trimming took 0 bases from V and 3 from J; bases not matched to a gene: 5. CDR1 and CDR2 (germline): LGHNT, FRNRAP. There are 16 residues in the CDR3. The CDR3 nucleotides read TGTGCTAGTGGTTTGGTACCGGGACAGGGAGACACTGAAGCTTTCTTT. Translating it yields CASGLVPGQGDTEAFF.

V gene TRBV7-2 combines with J gene TRBJ2-3; a weak D match, TRBD2 (7 bases). With 3 bases removed from V and 0 bases from J, the gap between germline ends came to 16 bases. Germline V CDR1 and CDR2: SGHTA, FQGNSA. The CDR3 length is 17 residues. This CDR3 reads CASSFGAGAASTDTQYF. CDR3 nucleotides: TGTGCCAGCAGCTTCGGGGCGGGGGCGGCTAGCACAGATACGCAGTATTTT. The full variable domain, its missing parts supplied by reference TRBV7-2 and TRBJ2-3, is GAGVSQSPSNKVTEKGKDVELRCDPISGHTALYWYRQSLGQGLEFLIYFQGNSAPDKSGLPSDRFSAERTGGSVSTLTIQRTQQEDSAVYLCASSFGAGAASTDTQYFGPGTRLTVL.

The chain carries TRBV6-5 and TRBJ1-6, with D unclear. V lost 0 bases and J 12 bases, leaving 15 bases between the germline ends. CDR1 is MNHEY and CDR2 is SVGAGI in the germline V gene. The CDR3 contains 15 residues. DNA of the CDR3: TGTGCCAGCAGTTACTCCCAGGAACCGAGAAGACCCCTCCACTTT. Its translation is CASSYSQEPRRPLHF.

CDR3 coding DNA: TGTGCCAGCAGGAACAGGGGCATCTCTGGGGCCAACGTCCTGACTTTC. Amino acid sequence: CASRNRGISGANVLTF. The genes are TRBV2 and TRBJ2-6; 7 bases agree with TRBD1. The J segment lost 0 bases and the V segment lost 6 bases, leaving 5 bases of the junction unmatched. CDR1 is SNHLY and CDR2 is FYNNEI in the germline V gene. This CDR3 comprises 16 residues.

This rearrangement joins TRBV12-5 to TRBJ2-5; 9 positions match TRBD1. This CDR3 has 13 amino acids. From germline, CDR1 is LGHNT and CDR2 FRNRAP. J was trimmed by 5 bases and V by 4 bases; bases with no gene match: 2. The CDR3 spells CASGSDRGETQYF. The CDR3 region has the DNA TGTGCTAGTGGTTCCGACAGGGGGGAGACCCAGTACTTC.

Details on this clone: The same CDR3 can be traced to other DNA sequences in this sample. V and J are TRBV12-5 and TRBJ1-6; D gene unclear. Germline assignment: CDR1 LGHNT and CDR2 FRNRAP. This CDR3 is built from 13 residues. The V end lost 1 base, the J end lost 10 bases, and 8 bases lay between the germline ends. The CDR3 nucleotides read TGTGCTAGTGGTTTGGAGGGAGGATCACCCCTCCACTTT. It specifies CASGLEGGSPLHF.

The rearrangement joins TRBV20-1 to TRBJ1-2, with D uncertain. The CDR3 is 10 residues long. The germline gives CDR1 DFQATT, CDR2 SNEGSKA (reference sequence). V dropped 6 bases and J dropped 7 bases, with 9 bases sitting between them. CDR3 amino acids: CSAHTGGYTF. CDR3 DNA sequence: TGCAGTGCCCACACGGGTGGCTACACCTTC.

The chain uses TRBV11-2 and TRBJ1-6; no clear D. This CDR3 is 15 amino acids long. Germline loops: CDR1 SGHAT, CDR2 FQNNGV. Trimming took off 5 bases at V and 7 bases at J, with 15 bases between the two ends. Here the CDR3 DNA reads TGTGCCAGCAGCCTGGATATGGCCAGGAATTCACCCCTCCACTTT. It is translated as CASSLDMARNSPLHF.

Only one count was recorded for this clone. The CDR3 nucleotides are TGCAGCGTCCCGACAGGGGCCCAAGAGACCCAGTACTTC. Translated: CSVPTGAQETQYF. The chain has TRBV29-1 and TRBJ2-5; 8 bases are shared with TRBD1. The V segment lost 6 bases and the J segment 1 base; nucleotides outside the gene matches: 4. The germline V gene has CDR1 SQVTM and CDR2 ANQGSEA. The CDR3 sequence is 13 residues long.